What follows are 7 T cell receptor beta chains derived from one specimen sequenced in a study of OX40 agonist ivuxolimab in advanced cancers. The receptor library was made with the immunoSEQ multiplex PCR assay. The table was pulled from immuneACCESS by TCRdb, which kept in-frame rearrangements only. Such tables lose some clones; where checked, under half of the loss comes from unresolved V genes, and the rest has no known cause. The sample profile shows over 150,000 clones; 94% of them were found once. The ten largest clones add up to 0.3% to 0.35% of the sample. Sample: CD4+ or CD8+ T cells sorted from blood, taken in a trial of the OX40 agonist ivuxolimab. The receptors come from an adult with an advanced solid tumor such as melanoma, head and neck, liver or kidney cancer.

V usage is TRBV4-1 and J usage is TRBJ2-2, with 14 bases identical to TRBD2. Looked up from germline, CDR1 is MGHRA and CDR2 is YSYEKL. Trimming cost V 4 bases and J 4 bases; bases outside gene matches: 8. CDR3 size: 18 residues. The CDR3 sequence: CASSPLGLAGGVTGELFF. CDR3 nucleotide sequence: TGCGCCAGCAGCCCCCTCGGACTAGCGGGGGGCGTCACCGGGGAGCTGTTTTTT.

The CDR3 nucleotides read TGTGCCAGCAGGGGCCTGGCGGATACGCAGTATTTT. Protein product: CASRGLADTQYF. This chain uses TRBV28 with TRBJ2-3; no clear D gene. This CDR3 is 12 amino acids long. The V end was cut by 6 bases, the J end by 6 bases, with 10 bases between. Germline assignment: CDR1 MDHEN and CDR2 SYDVKM.

The chain employs TRBV28 and TRBJ2-5; weak D call: TRBD2 (7 bases). V lost 5 bases and J lost 3, with 16 bases in between. The germline V gene has CDR1 MDHEN and CDR2 SYDVKM. This CDR3 has 15 residues. The DNA of the CDR3 is TGTGCCAGCAGTCTTAGAGGGGGGGCCGAAGAGACCCAGTACTTC. This encodes CASSLRGGAEETQYF.

This rearrangement joins TRBV19 to TRBJ2-7; 8 bases agree with TRBD1. Germline V gene lookup returns CDR1 LNHDA and CDR2 SQIVND (reference sequence). The V gene end was trimmed by 0 bases and the J gene end by 7 bases; junction bases not matched to a gene: 8. CDR3 length: 15 residues. CDR3 protein: CASSIETGGKREQYF. The CDR3 bases are TGTGCCAGTAGTATAGAAACAGGGGGTAAAAGGGAGCAGTACTTC.

This CDR3 is CASSQVGRNTGELFF. The CDR3 region has the DNA TGCGCCAGCAGCCAAGTAGGACGGAACACCGGGGAGCTGTTTTTT. V usage is TRBV4-1 and J usage is TRBJ2-2; D ambiguous. This CDR3 comprises 15 residues. Germline values: CDR1 MGHRA, CDR2 YSYEKL. Trimming removed 1 base from V and 1 base from J, with 7 bases in between.

The chain recombines TRBV25-1 with TRBJ2-3, with TRBD1 identical over 8 bases. Per the germline V gene, CDR1 is MGHDK and CDR2 is SYGVNS. The CDR3 contains 16 residues. The junction had 9 bases not matched to a gene; V was cut back by 3 bases and J by 4 bases. The CDR3 DNA is TGTGCCAGCAGTGACCTCGGGACAGGAAGGGCAGATACGCAGTATTTT. Amino acid sequence: CASSDLGTGRADTQYF.

The chain recombines TRBV6-1 with TRBJ1-5; D unresolved. There are 15 residues in the CDR3. V was trimmed by 3 bases and J by 7 bases, leaving 16 bases between them. CDR1 MNHNS and CDR2 SASEGT come from the germline V gene. The CDR3 sequence is CASSDAGLNEQPQHF. CDR3 in DNA: TGTGCCAGCAGTGACGCGGGGTTGAACGAACAGCCCCAGCATTTT.